This passage covers 32 T cell receptor beta chains from one sample sequenced in a study of blood T cells in healthy people across ages. The authors ran a second PCR of roughly 6 to 11 cycles using a sample-barcoded 5' primer and a J-beta primer mix. TCRdb re-analysed the 5' RACE reads in MiXCR, keeping a single row per CDR3 protein. This table has about 1.8 million distinct CDR3 sequences, about 50% appearing once. Source material: blood. The receptors shown here come from a middle-aged woman in good health.

This clonotype was counted a few times. The chain employs TRBV7-3 and TRBJ1-1; D might be TRBD1 (5 bases). The V and J ends lost 5 bases and 1 base respectively, with 17 bases between them. The length of the CDR3 is 16 residues. Germline assignment: CDR1 SGHTA and CDR2 FQGTGA. The CDR3: CASSIGVITGNTEAFF. CDR3 DNA sequence: TGTGCCAGCAGCATAGGGGTCATAACAGGGAACACTGAAGCTTTCTTT.

This rearrangement joins TRBV15 to TRBJ2-5, with a weak D call TRBD2 (7 bases). The DNA matches TRBJ2-7 better at its end, which makes the J call doubtful. This CDR3 region has 16 residues. CDR1 LNHNV and CDR2 YYDKDF come from the germline V gene (reference sequence). The CDR3: CATSSHEAGARYEQYF. The CDR3 nucleotides are TGTGCCACCAGCAGCCATGAGGCGGGGGCGCGCTACGAGCAGTACTTC.

This clonotype was detected ten times or more. The chain carries TRBV4-3 and TRBJ2-1; D is tentatively TRBD1 or TRBD2 (5 bases each). Trimming took 1 base from V and 6 from J, leaving 7 bases between them. This CDR3 comprises 13 residues. The germline gives CDR1 LGHNA, CDR2 YSLEER. The CDR3 region is CASSQVGGNEQFF. The DNA for the CDR3 is TGCGCCAGCAGCCAAGTTGGGGGCAATGAGCAGTTCTTC.

The chain links TRBV20-1 to TRBJ2-1, with 12 bases identical to TRBD2. The J call may be wrong; the DNA end is better matched by TRBJ2-7. The CDR3 length is 14 residues. The V gene's germline CDR1 is DFQATT and CDR2 SNEGSKA (reference sequence). The DNA for the CDR3 is TGCAGTGCTTACGGACTAGCGGGGCGCAATGAGCAGTACTTC. Amino acids: CSAYGLAGRNEQYF.

The chain recombines TRBV2 with TRBJ2-5, with D perhaps TRBD1 (5 bases). The V end lost 9 bases, the J end lost 7 bases, and 9 bases lay between the germline ends. This CDR3 region has 10 residues. Looked up from germline, CDR1 is SNHLY and CDR2 is FYNNEI. CDR3 sequence (DNA): TGTGCCAGTTTAAGGGGGACCCAGTACTTC. Protein product: CASLRGTQYF.

The CDR3 is CASRPGGQDNEQFF. For the CDR3, the DNA is TGTGCCAGCAGACCAGGGGGCCAGGACAATGAGCAGTTCTTC. V gene TRBV28 combines with J gene TRBJ2-1, with 8 bases identical to TRBD1. The trim removed 6 bases at V and 5 bases at J, leaving 6 bases unmatched. Germline V gene sequence: CDR1 MDHEN, CDR2 SYDVKM. This CDR3 contains 14 residues.

The chain has TRBV7-6 and TRBJ2-5, with 8 bases identical to TRBD2. CDR1 is SGHVS, CDR2 FNYEAQ, per germline. This CDR3 has 16 amino acids. The trim removed 0 bases at V and 5 bases at J, leaving 8 bases unmatched. This CDR3 reads CASSLAGAGGDETQYF. The CDR3 nucleotides read TGTGCCAGCAGCTTAGCGGGCGCGGGGGGCGATGAGACCCAGTACTTC.

The rearrangement links TRBV29-1 to TRBJ1-2; the D is unclear. The CDR3 runs to 13 residues. CDR1 is SQVTM and CDR2 is ANQGSEA in the germline V gene. V lost 5 bases to trimming and J lost 2 bases, with 12 bases between them. The CDR3 sequence: CSVTLRANYGYTF. The CDR3 coding sequence is TGCAGCGTTACATTGAGGGCCAACTATGGCTACACCTTC.

The chain couples TRBV20-1 to TRBJ2-3; D may be TRBD2 (5 bases). CDR1 and CDR2 (germline): DFQATT, SNEGSKA (reference sequence). Trimming took off 7 bases at V and 6 bases at J, with 14 bases between the two ends. The CDR3 runs to 12 residues. The CDR3 DNA sequence: TGCAGTGTTATCCCGGGCGGGGATACGCAGTATTTT. It codes for CSVIPGGDTQYF.

This clonotype appeared a few times. The chain has TRBV12-3 or TRBV12-4 and TRBJ1-5, with a possible D match to TRBD1 (6 bases). The CDR3 extends over 15 amino acids. V was clipped by 1 base and J by 2 bases, with 9 bases between them. CDR3 protein: CASSLVQGGNQPQHF. CDR3 bases: TGTGCCAGCAGTTTAGTACAGGGAGGCAATCAGCCCCAGCATTTT.

The chain combines TRBV10-3 with TRBJ2-7, with D maybe TRBD2 (6 bases). V shed 10 bases and J shed 0 bases, with 13 bases lying between them. The germline gives CDR1 ENHRY, CDR2 SYGVKD. The CDR3 length is 13 residues. CDR3 loop: CATLGLSSYEQYF. DNA for the CDR3: TGTGCCACCCTGGGACTGAGCTCCTACGAGCAGTACTTC.

The chain uses TRBV20-1 and TRBJ2-5, with 11 bases aligning to TRBD2. This CDR3 spans 17 amino acids. The ends lost 6 bases at V and 1 base at J; junction bases unmatched: 13. Per germline, CDR1 DFQATT and CDR2 SNEGSKA (reference sequence). The CDR3 loop reads CSARLPSGGKIQETQYF. The CDR3, as DNA: TGCAGTGCCAGGCTCCCTAGCGGGGGGAAAATCCAAGAGACCCAGTACTTC.

This rearrangement joins TRBV29-1 to TRBJ1-5; possible D gene TRBD1, 6 bases. CDR1 is SQVTM and CDR2 is ANQGSEA in the germline V gene. The CDR3 runs 12 residues. Deletions cut 4 bases from V and 7 bases from J, with 11 bases between. The CDR3 nucleotides read TGCAGCGTTGTACAGGGTGGACAGCCCCAGCATTTT. This codes for CSVVQGGQPQHF.

The gene calls are TRBV29-1 and TRBJ2-1, with TRBD2 matching 9 bases. The CDR3 runs 14 residues. The V and J ends lost 4 bases and 7 bases, in that order; junction bases with no gene match: 8. Germline assignment: CDR1 SQVTM and CDR2 ANQGSEA. For the CDR3, the DNA is TGCAGCGTTGTAAGGGGACTAGCAAGGAATGAGCAGTTCTTC. It is translated as CSVVRGLARNEQFF.

The gene calls are TRBV27 and TRBJ2-5, with D unclear. The ends were cut back, 0 bases at V and 4 bases at J, with 9 bases in the middle. The CDR3 has 14 residues. Germline V CDR1 and CDR2: MNHEY, SMNVEV (reference sequence). The CDR3 sequence: CASSLSRKGETQYF. The CDR3 DNA reads as TGTGCCAGCAGTTTATCCCGGAAGGGAGAGACCCAGTACTTC.

This clonotype occurred a few times. V usage is TRBV4-3 and J usage is TRBJ2-3; D is undetermined. Trimming pared 0 bases from V and 4 bases from J, leaving 11 bases between. CDR1 and CDR2 (germline): LGHNA, YSLEER. The CDR3 sequence is 15 residues long. The CDR3 region has the DNA TGCGCCAGCAGCCAAGATGCGTTAGGGTCAGATACGCAGTATTTT. This translates into CASSQDALGSDTQYF.

This clonotype was counted a few times. This rearrangement joins TRBV4-3 to TRBJ2-1, with TRBD1 matching 9 bases. The ends lost 6 bases at V and 3 bases at J; junction bases unmatched: 6. CDR1 is LGHNA and CDR2 is YSLEER in the germline V gene. The CDR3 contains 15 residues. CDR3 in DNA: TGCGCCAGCAGTACCGGGACAGGGTACTACAATGAGCAGTTCTTC. This codes for CASSTGTGYYNEQFF.

The chain links TRBV6-5 to TRBJ1-2; D is uncertain. CDR3 length equals 15 residues. V was pared by 0 bases and J by 0 bases, with 8 bases between. Germline V gives CDR1 MNHEY, CDR2 SVGAGI. CDR3 in DNA: TGTGCCAGCAGTTACTCGGCAGAGTCTAACTATGGCTACACCTTC. It yields the protein CASSYSAESNYGYTF.

This clonotype was found a few times. The V call is TRBV11-2, the J call TRBJ2-3; D is possibly TRBD2 (6 bases). Deletions cut 5 bases from V and 5 bases from J, with 14 bases between. This CDR3 region has 14 residues. Germline CDR1 is SGHAT and CDR2 is FQNNGV. The CDR3 nucleotides read TGTGCCAGCAGCACCCCTAGCGTACGAGATACGCAGTATTTT. This codes for CASSTPSVRDTQYF.

This clonotype was observed a handful of times. The V gene is TRBV29-1, the J gene TRBJ2-3; unclear D gene. V dropped 8 bases and J dropped 6 bases, with 9 bases sitting between them. The germline V gene encodes CDR1 SQVTM and CDR2 ANQGSEA. CDR3 length: 10 residues. For the CDR3, the DNA is TGCAGCTACTCATGGGATACGCAGTATTTT. Translated: CSYSWDTQYF.

The V call is TRBV12-3 or TRBV12-4, the J call TRBJ1-4; D not certain. This CDR3 has 14 amino acids. Trimming stripped 6 bases from V and 2 bases from J, with 10 bases between. CDR3 amino acids: CASRFTHTNEKLFF. Written as DNA, the CDR3 is TGTGCCAGCAGGTTCACGCATACTAATGAAAAACTGTTTTTT.

The chain joins TRBV20-1 to TRBJ1-2, with 9 positions matching TRBD1. This CDR3 has 15 residues. Trimming took 5 bases from V and 4 from J; bases not matched to a gene: 11. The germline V gene encodes CDR1 DFQATT and CDR2 SNEGSKA (reference sequence). CDR3 sequence reads: CSAFSSGTGSYGYTF. CDR3 DNA sequence: TGCAGTGCTTTTTCTTCCGGGACAGGGTCCTATGGCTACACCTTC.

J is TRBJ1-2 and V is TRBV27; D gene uncertain. CDR1 and CDR2 (germline): MNHEY, SMNVEV (reference sequence). There are 15 residues in the CDR3. Between the trimmed V and J ends, which lost 4 bases and 2 bases, there was a span of 14 bases. Written as DNA, the CDR3 is TGTGCCAGCAGTTCCCTGGACTCATCAAACTATGGCTACACCTTC. This codes for CASSSLDSSNYGYTF.

This clonotype was detected a few times. The V and J genes are TRBV5-1 and TRBJ2-6; the match to TRBD1 covers 9 bases. CDR1 and CDR2 from the germline V gene are SGHRS and YFSETQ. Trimming cost V 1 base and J 1 base; bases outside gene matches: 3. The CDR3 extends over 17 amino acids. The CDR3 DNA follows: TGCGCCAGCAGCTTGTACAGGGGGCCTTCTGGGGCCAACGTCCTGACTTTC. Protein sequence: CASSLYRGPSGANVLTF.

This clonotype came up a few times. The chain uses TRBV6-1 and TRBJ2-1; 12 nucleotides agree with TRBD2. The CDR3 contains 18 residues. Germline V gene sequence: CDR1 MNHNS, CDR2 SASEGT. The V gene end was trimmed by 2 bases and the J gene end by 8 bases; junction bases not matched to a gene: 13. CDR3 sequence: CASSESWTLAGGHYEQFF. The DNA of the CDR3 is TGTGCCAGCAGTGAATCCTGGACACTAGCGGGGGGACACTATGAGCAGTTCTTC.

For the CDR3, the DNA is TGTGCCAGCAGCCAGAGGGGCGGGGGCGCCAGCGAGACCCAGTACTTC. This codes for CASSQRGGGASETQYF. The gene calls are TRBV7-6 and TRBJ2-5; a possible D gene is TRBD2 (7 bases). Trimming cost V 5 bases and J 5 bases, with 21 bases left between them. CDR1 SGHVS and CDR2 FNYEAQ come from the germline V gene. The CDR3 has 16 amino acids.

This rearrangement joins TRBV7-2 to TRBJ2-7; D is ambiguous. The germline V gene encodes CDR1 SGHTA and CDR2 FQGNSA. The CDR3 contains 11 residues. Trimming shortened V by 8 bases and J by 7 bases, and 12 bases separated the two germline ends. The CDR3 protein is CASAAYNEQYF. For the CDR3, the DNA is TGTGCCAGCGCCGCCTACAATGAGCAGTACTTC.

The V gene is TRBV7-2, the J gene TRBJ2-1; D uncertain. The CDR3 has 14 amino acids. The germline CDR1 and CDR2 sequences are SGHTA and FQGNSA. V lost 2 bases and J 6 bases, leaving 11 bases between the germline ends. The CDR3 sequence is CASSLSTARNEQFF. The CDR3 bases are TGTGCCAGCAGCTTATCCACCGCCCGCAATGAGCAGTTCTTC.

V usage is TRBV5-1 and J usage is TRBJ2-1, with TRBD1 matching 12 bases. This CDR3 region has 18 residues. Germline V gene lookup returns CDR1 SGHRS and CDR2 YFSETQ. The ends lost 0 bases at V and 7 bases at J; junction bases unmatched: 11. CDR3 sequence (DNA): TGCGCCAGCAGCTTGGCCGGGACAGGGGGCGGTTTTACAAATGAGCAGTTCTTC. Protein: CASSLAGTGGGFTNEQFF.

The chain has TRBV6-6 and TRBJ2-5; D gene unclear. The germline CDR1 and CDR2 sequences are MNHNY and SVGAGI (reference sequence). The ends were cut back, 6 bases at V and 2 bases at J, with 10 bases in the middle. CDR3 size: 13 residues. The CDR3 here is CASRSAAQETQYF. As DNA, the CDR3 is TGTGCCAGCAGGTCGGCAGCACAAGAGACCCAGTACTTC.

The V gene is TRBV4-1, the J gene TRBJ2-1, with 10 bases that match TRBD1. CDR1 and CDR2 from the germline V gene are MGHRA and YSYEKL. The CDR3 spans 16 residues. After removal of 4 bases from V and 4 bases from J, the junction contained 7 bases not matched to a gene. The chain's CDR3 is CASSPGQGGIYNEQFF. The CDR3 region has the DNA TGCGCCAGCAGCCCCGGACAGGGGGGAATTTACAATGAGCAGTTCTTC.

This sequence joins TRBV7-9 and TRBJ1-2; no definite D call. Deletions cut 5 bases from V and 6 bases from J, with 4 bases between. The CDR3 length is 10 residues. Per germline, CDR1 SEHNR and CDR2 FQNEAQ (reference sequence). This CDR3 reads CASSPNGYTF. Written as DNA, the CDR3 is TGTGCCAGCAGCCCGAATGGCTACACCTTC.